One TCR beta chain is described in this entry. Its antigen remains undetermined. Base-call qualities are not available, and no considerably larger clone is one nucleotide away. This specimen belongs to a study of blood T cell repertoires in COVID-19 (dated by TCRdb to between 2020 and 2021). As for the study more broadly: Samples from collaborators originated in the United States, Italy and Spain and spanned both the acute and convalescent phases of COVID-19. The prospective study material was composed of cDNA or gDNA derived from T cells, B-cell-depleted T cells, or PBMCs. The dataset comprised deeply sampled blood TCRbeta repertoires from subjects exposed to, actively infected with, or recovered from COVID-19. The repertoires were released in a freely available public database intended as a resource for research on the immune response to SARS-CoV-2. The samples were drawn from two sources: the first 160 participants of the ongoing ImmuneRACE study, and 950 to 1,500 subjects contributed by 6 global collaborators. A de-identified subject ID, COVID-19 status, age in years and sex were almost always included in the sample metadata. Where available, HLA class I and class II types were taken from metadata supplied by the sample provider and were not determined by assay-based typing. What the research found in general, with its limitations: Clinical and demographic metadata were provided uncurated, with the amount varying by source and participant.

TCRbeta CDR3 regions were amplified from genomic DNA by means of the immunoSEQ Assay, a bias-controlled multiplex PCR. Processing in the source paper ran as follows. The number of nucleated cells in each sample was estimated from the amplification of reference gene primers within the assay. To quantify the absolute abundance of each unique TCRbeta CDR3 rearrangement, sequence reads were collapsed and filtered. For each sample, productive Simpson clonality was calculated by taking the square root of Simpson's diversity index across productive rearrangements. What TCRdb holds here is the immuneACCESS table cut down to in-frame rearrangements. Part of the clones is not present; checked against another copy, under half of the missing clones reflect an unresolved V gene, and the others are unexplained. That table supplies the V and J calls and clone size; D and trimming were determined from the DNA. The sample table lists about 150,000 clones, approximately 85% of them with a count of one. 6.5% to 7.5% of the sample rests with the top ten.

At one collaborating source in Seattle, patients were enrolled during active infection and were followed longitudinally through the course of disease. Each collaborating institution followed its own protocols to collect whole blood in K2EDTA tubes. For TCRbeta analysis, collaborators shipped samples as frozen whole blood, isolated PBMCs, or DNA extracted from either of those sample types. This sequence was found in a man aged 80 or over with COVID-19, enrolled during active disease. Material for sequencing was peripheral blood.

CDR3 loop: CSVRSILNTEAFF. The DNA reads as follows: TGCAGCGTCAGATCGATCTTGAACACTGAAGCTTTCTTT. This sequence uses TRBV29-1 and TRBJ1-1; the D gene lacks a confident call. V loses 6 bases of germline sequence and J loses 0 bases, and the interval between the two ends is 11 bases. Counted from cysteine to phenylalanine, this CDR3 has 13 amino acids. Only CDR3 DNA is held: 39 bases, read in frame from base 1. For CDR1 and CDR2, the germline V gene lists SQVTM and ANQGSEA.